Each of the 9 T cell receptor beta chains below was sequenced from the same sample in a study of glioma-infiltrating T cells after dendritic cell vaccination (dated by TCRdb to 2015 to 2016). Preparation of the library involved the immunoSEQ multiplex PCR assay. Imported from immuneACCESS, the table was reduced by TCRdb to in-frame sequences with V and J called. These copies leave out some clones; in studies compared against another copy, an unresolved V gene accounts for under half, and the cause of the remainder is not known. Within this sample are approximately 67,000 clones, with around 86% of them counted one time only. The ten largest clones represent 7% to 9% of the sample. The sequences come from blood, collected before dendritic cell vaccination. The receptors shown here come from a human donor with glioblastoma.

The V call is TRBV2, the J call TRBJ1-2; maybe TRBD1 (6 bases). V was cut by 5 bases and J by 1 base, with 17 bases left in between. From germline, CDR1 is SNHLY and CDR2 FYNNEI. This CDR3 has 16 residues. The CDR3 sequence: CASSTGPSRLNYGYTF. The CDR3 nucleotides read TGTGCCAGCAGTACAGGGCCGTCACGCCTTAACTATGGCTACACCTTC.

The sample holds a few counts of this clone. The chain employs TRBV6-6 and TRBJ2-7, with D perhaps TRBD1 (6 bases). This CDR3 is 14 amino acids long. Trimming took 4 bases from V and 2 from J, leaving 12 bases between them. CDR1 and CDR2 (germline): MNHNY, SVGAGI (reference sequence). CDR3 in amino acids: CASSSTGFPYEQYF. DNA for the CDR3: TGTGCCAGCAGTTCCACAGGGTTTCCCTACGAGCAGTACTTC.

This chain connects TRBV2 to TRBJ2-5, with TRBD2 identical over 8 bases. Germline-derived CDR1 and CDR2 are SNHLY and FYNNEI. V dropped 2 bases and J dropped 3; count of bases not matched to a gene: 11. The CDR3 runs to 17 residues. The CDR3 DNA is TGTGCCAGCAGTGAACTTATGGCCGGGAGGGGCGAAGAGACCCAGTACTTC. Translating gives CASSELMAGRGEETQYF.

V gene TRBV5-1 combines with J gene TRBJ2-7, with D tentatively TRBD2 (6 bases). This CDR3 has 15 amino acids. Germline lookup yields CDR1 SGHRS and CDR2 YFSETQ. V was pared by 2 bases and J by 6 bases, with 18 bases between. CDR3 DNA sequence: TGCGCCAGCAGCTTCCAAGACAAGTCGGAGGGCGAGCAGTACTTC. Protein: CASSFQDKSEGEQYF.

The table lists this clone with many counts. The V gene is TRBV4-2, the J gene TRBJ2-3; 11 bases are a match to TRBD2. The CDR3 covers 16 residues. After removal of 4 bases from V and 7 bases from J, the junction contained 10 bases not matched to a gene. Per germline, CDR1 LGHNA and CDR2 YNFKEQ. CDR3 residues: CASSPIAGGRRNTQYF. The CDR3 bases are TGTGCCAGCAGCCCAATAGCGGGGGGGCGAAGGAATACGCAGTATTTT.

The chain combines TRBV7-9 with TRBJ2-4; 7 nucleotides agree with TRBD2. J lost 4 bases, V lost 11 bases, and 5 bases had no gene match. Germline V gene sequence: CDR1 SEHNR, CDR2 FQNEAQ (reference sequence). This CDR3 comprises 12 residues. CDR3 protein: CAGAGHKNIQYF. CDR3 DNA sequence: TGTGCCGGAGCGGGGCATAAAAACATTCAGTACTTC.

The J gene is TRBJ1-4, the V gene TRBV10-3; D is unclear. CDR1 is ENHRY and CDR2 is SYGVKD in the germline V gene. Trimming pared 4 bases from V and 6 bases from J, leaving 12 bases between. The CDR3 consists of 14 residues. The CDR3: CAISGGDLDEKLFF. The CDR3 coding sequence is TGTGCCATCAGTGGTGGTGACTTAGATGAAAAACTGTTTTTT.

J is TRBJ1-2 and V is TRBV5-8; 10 bases map to TRBD1. There are 13 residues in the CDR3. The germline CDR1 and CDR2 sequences are SGHTS and YDEGEE. With V trimmed by 3 bases and J by 6 bases, 2 bases remained unmatched. CDR3 sequence (DNA): TGTGCCAGCAGCTATGGACAGGGGGATGGCTACACCTTC. Translation: CASSYGQGDGYTF.

The chain uses TRBV11-3 and TRBJ2-5; TRBD2 matches 12 bases. CDR3 length: 17 amino acids. The V and J ends lost 5 bases and 1 base, in that order; junction bases with no gene match: 8. Germline lookup yields CDR1 SGHNT and CDR2 YENEEA. The CDR3 coding sequence is TGTGCCAGCAGCCCTGGACTAGCGGGGCCCGTCCAAGAGACCCAGTACTTC. Protein product: CASSPGLAGPVQETQYF.